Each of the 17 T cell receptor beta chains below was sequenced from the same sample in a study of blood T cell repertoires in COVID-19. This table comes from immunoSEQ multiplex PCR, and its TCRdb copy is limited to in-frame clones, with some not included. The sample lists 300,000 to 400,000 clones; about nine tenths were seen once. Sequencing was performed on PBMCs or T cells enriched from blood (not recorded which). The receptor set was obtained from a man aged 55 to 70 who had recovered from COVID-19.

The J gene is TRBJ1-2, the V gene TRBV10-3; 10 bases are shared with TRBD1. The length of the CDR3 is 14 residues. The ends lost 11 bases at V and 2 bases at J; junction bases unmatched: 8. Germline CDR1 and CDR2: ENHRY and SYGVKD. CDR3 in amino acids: CALGPGQGNYGYTF. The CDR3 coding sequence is TGTGCCTTAGGACCGGGACAGGGGAACTATGGCTACACCTTC.

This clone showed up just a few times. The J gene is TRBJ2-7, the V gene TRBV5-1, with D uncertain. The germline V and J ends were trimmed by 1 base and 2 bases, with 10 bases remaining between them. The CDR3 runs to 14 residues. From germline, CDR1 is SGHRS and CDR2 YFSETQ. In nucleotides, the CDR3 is TGCGCCAGCAGCTTGAGCTACAGTCCCTACGAGCAGTACTTC. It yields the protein CASSLSYSPYEQYF.

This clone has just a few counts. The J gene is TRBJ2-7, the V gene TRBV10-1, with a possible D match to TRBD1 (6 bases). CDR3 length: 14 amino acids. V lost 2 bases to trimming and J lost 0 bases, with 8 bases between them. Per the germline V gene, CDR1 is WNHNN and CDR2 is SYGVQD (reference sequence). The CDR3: CASSEAGVSYEQYF. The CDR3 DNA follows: TGCGCCAGCAGTGAGGCAGGGGTCTCCTACGAGCAGTACTTC.

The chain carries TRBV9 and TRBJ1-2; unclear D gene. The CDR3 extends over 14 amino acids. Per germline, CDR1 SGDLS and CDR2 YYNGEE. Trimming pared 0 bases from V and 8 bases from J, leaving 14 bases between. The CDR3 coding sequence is TGTGCCAGCAGCGTAGGTGGACCCAAGCGGGGCTACACCTTC. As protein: CASSVGGPKRGYTF.

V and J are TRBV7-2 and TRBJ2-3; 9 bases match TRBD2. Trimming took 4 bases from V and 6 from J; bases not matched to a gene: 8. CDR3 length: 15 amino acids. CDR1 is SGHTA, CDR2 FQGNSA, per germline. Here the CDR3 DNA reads TGTGCCAGCAGCTCCTCGGGACTAGCCGCCGATACGCAGTATTTT. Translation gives CASSSSGLAADTQYF.

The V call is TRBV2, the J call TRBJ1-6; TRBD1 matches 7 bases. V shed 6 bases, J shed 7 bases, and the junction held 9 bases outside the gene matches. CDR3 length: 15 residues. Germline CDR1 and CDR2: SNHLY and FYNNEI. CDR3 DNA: TGTGCCAGCAGGGCAACAGGGGTGGGAAATTCACCCCTCCACTTT. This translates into CASRATGVGNSPLHF.

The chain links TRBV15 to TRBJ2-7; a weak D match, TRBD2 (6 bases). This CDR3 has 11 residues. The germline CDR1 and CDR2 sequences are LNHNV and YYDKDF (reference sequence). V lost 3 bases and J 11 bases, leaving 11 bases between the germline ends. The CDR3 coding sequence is TGTGCCACCAGCAGCGGGGGAGTGGAGTACTTC. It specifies CATSSGGVEYF.

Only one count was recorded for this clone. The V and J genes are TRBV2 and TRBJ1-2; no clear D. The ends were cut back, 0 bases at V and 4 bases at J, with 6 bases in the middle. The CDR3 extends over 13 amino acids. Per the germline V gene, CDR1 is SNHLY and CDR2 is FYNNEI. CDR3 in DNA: TGTGCCAGCAGTGAAGCACAATTCTATGGCTACACCTTC. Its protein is CASSEAQFYGYTF.

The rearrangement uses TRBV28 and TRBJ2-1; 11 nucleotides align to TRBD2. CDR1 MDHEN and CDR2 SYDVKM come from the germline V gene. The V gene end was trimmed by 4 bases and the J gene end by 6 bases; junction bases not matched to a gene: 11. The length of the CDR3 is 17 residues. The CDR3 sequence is CASSSQRLAGRGNEQFF. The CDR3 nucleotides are TGTGCCAGCAGTTCCCAAAGACTAGCGGGACGGGGCAATGAGCAGTTCTTC.

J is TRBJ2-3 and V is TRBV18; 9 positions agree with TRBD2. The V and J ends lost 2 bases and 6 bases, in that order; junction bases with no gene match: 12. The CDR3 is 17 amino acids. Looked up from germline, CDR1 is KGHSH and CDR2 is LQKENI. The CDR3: CASSPSLAGPGGDTQYF. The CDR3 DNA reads TGTGCCAGCTCACCATCGCTAGCGGGACCTGGTGGGGATACGCAGTATTTT.

CDR3 region: CASSNQGSLGDIQYF. DNA of the CDR3: TGTGCCAGCAGCAACCAGGGGTCGCTGGGGGACATTCAGTACTTC. The rearrangement uses TRBV28 and TRBJ2-4; tentatively, D is TRBD1 (6 bases). The germline V and J ends were trimmed by 6 bases and 8 bases, with 20 bases remaining between them. The CDR3 spans 15 residues. Germline-derived CDR1 and CDR2 are MDHEN and SYDVKM.

The chain's CDR3 is CASRFRISGRLDSYNEQFF. The CDR3 bases are TGTGCCAGCAGATTTCGGATTAGCGGGAGGCTAGACTCCTACAATGAGCAGTTCTTC. The chain joins TRBV11-2 to TRBJ2-1, with 10 nucleotides matching TRBD2. From germline, CDR1 is SGHAT and CDR2 FQNNGV. The junction had 14 bases not matched to a gene; V was cut back by 6 bases and J by 0 bases. The CDR3 contains 19 residues.

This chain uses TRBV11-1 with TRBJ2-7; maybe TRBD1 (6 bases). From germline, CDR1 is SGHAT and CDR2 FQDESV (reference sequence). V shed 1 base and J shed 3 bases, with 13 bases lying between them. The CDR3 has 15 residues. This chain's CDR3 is CASSLGTVGVYEQYF. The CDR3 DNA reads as TGTGCCAGCAGCTTAGGGACAGTGGGAGTCTACGAGCAGTACTTC.

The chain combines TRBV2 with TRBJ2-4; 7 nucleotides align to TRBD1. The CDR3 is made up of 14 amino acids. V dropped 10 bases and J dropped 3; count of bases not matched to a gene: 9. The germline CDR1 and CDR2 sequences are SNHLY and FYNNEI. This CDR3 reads CATKRDSSKNIQYF. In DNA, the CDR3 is TGTGCCACCAAGAGGGACAGTAGCAAAAACATTCAGTACTTC. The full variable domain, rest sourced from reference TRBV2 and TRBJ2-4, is EPEVTQTPSHQVTQMGQEVILRCVPISNHLYFYWYRQILGQKVEFLVSFYNNEISEKSEIFDDQFSVERPDGSNFTLKIRSTKLEDSAMYFCATKRDSSKNIQYFGAGTRLSVL.

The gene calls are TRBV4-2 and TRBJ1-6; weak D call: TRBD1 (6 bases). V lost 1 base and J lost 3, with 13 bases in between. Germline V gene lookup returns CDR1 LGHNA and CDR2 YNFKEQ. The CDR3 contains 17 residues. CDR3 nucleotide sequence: TGTGCCAGCAGCCAAGGGGGGGGCCTCAACTATAATTCACCCCTCCACTTT. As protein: CASSQGGGLNYNSPLHF.

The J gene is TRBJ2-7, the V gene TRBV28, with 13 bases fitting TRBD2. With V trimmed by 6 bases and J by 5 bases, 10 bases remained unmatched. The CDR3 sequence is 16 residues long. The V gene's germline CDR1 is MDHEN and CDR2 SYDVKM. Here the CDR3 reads CASRPGLAGAQHEQYF. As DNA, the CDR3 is TGTGCCAGCAGGCCCGGACTAGCGGGAGCTCAGCACGAGCAGTACTTC.

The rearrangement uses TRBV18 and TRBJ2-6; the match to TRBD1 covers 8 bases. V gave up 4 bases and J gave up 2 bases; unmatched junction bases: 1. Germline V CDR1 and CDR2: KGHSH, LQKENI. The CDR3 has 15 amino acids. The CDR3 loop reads CASSLDRAGANVLTF. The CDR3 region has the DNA TGTGCCAGCTCACTGGACAGGGCTGGGGCCAACGTCCTGACTTTC. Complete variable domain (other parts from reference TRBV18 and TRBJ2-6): NAGVMQNPRHLVRRRGQEARLRCSPMKGHSHVYWYRQLPEEGLKFMVYLQKENIIDESGMPKERFSAEFPKEGPSILRIQQVVRGDSAAYFCASSLDRAGANVLTFGAGSRLTVL.